This TCR beta chain was recovered during a study of shared T cell receptors in the human thymus. Trimming left V 4 bases short and J 5 bases short, with 23 bases between. The CDR3 totals 18 residues. Germline CDR1 LNHDA, CDR2 SQIVND (reference sequence). Some clones are missing from TCRdb's copy, which holds only in-frame ones; the method was immunoSEQ multiplex PCR. The sample records tens of thousands of clones, nearly 95% being singletons. The V call is TRBV19, the J call TRBJ1-4; no clear D. The material sequenced was thymocytes. The TCR originated in a human donor. The CDR3 DNA is TGTGCCAGTAGTAGAAAGGATAACCCCCAAAAATCGAATGAAAAACTGTTTTTT. Encoded protein: CASSRKDNPQKSNEKLFF.